The 32 T cell receptor beta chains presented below share a single source sample, sequenced in a study of regulatory T cells in long-lasting Graves disease. The time point: persistent/refractory GD, antithyroid drugs over 5 years with positive TRAb. Researchers made the TCR library from RNA that was extracted from PBMCs. Arm-PCR of CDR3 regions with iRepertoire HTBI primers generated TCR beta libraries. TCRdb re-derived calls from the multiplex PCR reads in MiXCR, one entry per CDR3 protein. This table holds around 400,000 distinct CDR3 sequences, approximately 22% found once. The sequenced sample was peripheral blood mononuclear cells (PBMCs), obtained when the disease was refractory, from a patient treated with antithyroid drugs. Receptor source: a female donor with Graves disease.

This chain joins TRBV20-1 and TRBJ1-6; the D is unclear. The V gene lost 0 bases and the J gene lost 10 bases, with 13 bases spanning the gap. Germline assignment: CDR1 DFQATT and CDR2 SNEGSKA (reference sequence). This CDR3 has 14 residues. CDR3 protein: CSARDQILGSPLHF. The DNA for the CDR3 is TGCAGTGCTAGAGATCAGATCTTAGGATCACCCCTCCACTTT.

The chain links TRBV7-2 to TRBJ2-7, with a tentative D call TRBD2 (6 bases). The germline gives CDR1 SGHTA, CDR2 FQGNSA. CDR3 length: 15 amino acids. Trimming left V 1 base short and J 4 bases short, with 14 bases between. The CDR3 sequence is CASSLVPGEGYEQYF. In DNA, the CDR3 is TGTGCCAGCAGCTTAGTGCCGGGAGAAGGGTACGAGCAGTACTTC.

This clonotype has ten or more counts. This rearrangement joins TRBV20-1 to TRBJ2-7; 7 bases agree with TRBD2. CDR3 length: 14 residues. CDR1 and CDR2 from the germline V gene are DFQATT and SNEGSKA (reference sequence). Losses at the gene ends were 0 bases for V and 5 bases for J; bases not matched to a gene: 7. The CDR3 DNA reads TGCAGTGCTAGAGATCTTGCGGGAGTAGACGAGCAGTACTTC. Its translation: CSARDLAGVDEQYF.

This clonotype has at least ten counts. This sequence joins TRBV20-1 and TRBJ1-5; no clear D. This CDR3 spans 11 amino acids. CDR1 is DFQATT and CDR2 is SNEGSKA in the germline V gene (reference sequence). Between the trimmed V and J ends, which lost 6 bases and 5 bases, there was a span of 8 bases. CDR3 residues: CSAIGDQPQHF. The CDR3 nucleotides are TGCAGTGCCATCGGGGATCAGCCCCAGCATTTT.

This clonotype was observed at least ten times. V and J are TRBV28 and TRBJ2-7; D may be TRBD2 (5 bases). The V and J ends lost 6 bases and 5 bases respectively, with 11 bases between them. The CDR3 covers 12 residues. The germline V gene has CDR1 MDHEN and CDR2 SYDVKM. CDR3 coding DNA: TGTGCCAGCAGCCTCCTCGGGAACGAGCAGTACTTC. Protein sequence: CASSLLGNEQYF.

This clonotype has a count of ten or more. V gene TRBV30 combines with J gene TRBJ2-2; 7 bases line up with TRBD2. Germline V gene data show CDR1 as GTSNPN and CDR2 as SVGIG (reference sequence). V lost 5 bases, J lost 1 base, and 7 bases stayed unmatched. CDR3 size: 15 residues. As DNA, the CDR3 is TGTGCCTGGCGGGCCCGGACTAGGAACACCGGGGAGCTGTTTTTT. Protein product: CAWRARTRNTGELFF.

At least ten counts were recorded for this clonotype. The V and J genes are TRBV28 and TRBJ2-7; TRBD1 agrees at 7 bases. J lost 2 bases, V lost 6 bases, and 7 bases had no gene match. Germline V gene lookup returns CDR1 MDHEN and CDR2 SYDVKM. This CDR3 has 14 residues. The CDR3 sequence is CASRPGQRTYEQYF. The CDR3 DNA follows: TGTGCCAGCAGGCCGGGACAGCGCACCTACGAGCAGTACTTC.

In the case of this clonotype: This may stem from a read error, because a much larger clone lies one nucleotide away. The genes are TRBV7-9 and TRBJ2-2; D not resolved. With 2 bases removed from V and 1 base from J, the gap between germline ends came to 5 bases. The CDR3 runs to 14 residues. Germline V CDR1 and CDR2: SEHNR, FQNEAQ (reference sequence). The CDR3 DNA reads TGTGCCAGCAGCTTAAACCTGAACACCGGGGAGCTGTTTTTT. This encodes CASSLNLNTGELFF.

Only a few counts were recorded for this clonotype. The chain links TRBV28 to TRBJ2-3; 9 bases match TRBD2. J lost 3 bases, V lost 8 bases, and 12 bases had no gene match. The CDR3 runs 16 residues. CDR1 is MDHEN and CDR2 is SYDVKM in the germline V gene. CDR3 sequence (DNA): TGTGCCAGCGGCCTTAGAGGTAGCGGGAGAACAGATACGCAGTATTTT. Its translation: CASGLRGSGRTDTQYF.

This clonotype has ten or more counts. This chain links TRBV28 with TRBJ1-2, with TRBD1 matching over 10 bases. The V gene's germline CDR1 is MDHEN and CDR2 SYDVKM. The CDR3 length is 17 residues. The ends lost 5 bases at V and 6 bases at J; junction bases unmatched: 15. CDR3 amino acids: CASSRILGTGDSNGYTF. CDR3 bases: TGTGCCAGCAGTCGGATCCTCGGGACAGGGGATTCTAATGGCTACACCTTC.

This clonotype was seen only a few times. The J gene is TRBJ2-7, the V gene TRBV6-1, with TRBD2 matching 10 bases. The CDR3 is 18 amino acids. Germline CDR1 reads MNHNS; CDR2 reads SASEGT. Trimming cost V 6 bases and J 2 bases; bases outside gene matches: 16. DNA of the CDR3: TGTGCCAGCAGCCCTCTGAGCGGGAGGGTTGAAGGGGCCTACGAGCAGTACTTC. It encodes CASSPLSGRVEGAYEQYF.

The rearrangement uses TRBV5-1 and TRBJ1-2; 7 nucleotides agree with TRBD1. CDR1 SGHRS and CDR2 YFSETQ come from the germline V gene. Trimming at V came to 4 bases and at J to 6 bases, leaving 6 bases not matched to a gene. The CDR3 is 13 amino acids. In DNA form, the CDR3 reads TGCGCCAGCAGCCTACCTACAGGGGATGGCTACACCTTC. It is translated as CASSLPTGDGYTF. Together with reference TRBV5-1 and TRBJ1-2, the CDR3 gives the full variable domain: KAGVTQTPRYLIKTRGQQVTLSCSPISGHRSVSWYQQTPGQGLQFLFEYFSETQRNKGNFPGRFSGRQFSNSRSEMNVSTLELGDSALYLCASSLPTGDGYTFGSGTRLTVV.

This chain uses TRBV29-1 with TRBJ1-1, with 7 nucleotides matching TRBD1. This CDR3 has 13 amino acids. Germline V gene sequence: CDR1 SQVTM, CDR2 ANQGSEA. V shed 2 bases and J 5 bases; nucleotides not matched to a gene: 5. The DNA for the CDR3 is TGCAGCGTTGAATCAGGGGGGGGGACTGAAGCTTTCTTT. Translation gives CSVESGGGTEAFF.

This clonotype has only a few counts. The gene calls are TRBV11-2 and TRBJ2-7; 9 bases agree with TRBD1. The V gene end was trimmed by 0 bases and the J gene end by 7 bases; junction bases not matched to a gene: 7. The germline V gene has CDR1 SGHAT and CDR2 FQNNGV. This CDR3 is built from 15 residues. The CDR3 DNA reads as TGTGCCAGCAGCTTAGAGGGACAGGGTCATTCGGAGCAGTACTTC. Its translation is CASSLEGQGHSEQYF.

This clonotype was picked up a small number of times. The V gene is TRBV3-1, the J gene TRBJ2-5, with D possibly matching TRBD1 (6 bases). Deletions cut 6 bases from V and 0 bases from J, with 20 bases between. The V gene's germline CDR1 is LGHDT and CDR2 YNNKEL (reference sequence). The CDR3 is made up of 17 amino acids. The CDR3 nucleotides are TGTGCCAGCAGTCGACGGGCCCAGGGGATATACCAAGAGACCCAGTACTTC. It translates to CASSRRAQGIYQETQYF.

V gene TRBV20-1 combines with J gene TRBJ1-4, with 9 bases fitting TRBD1. V gave up 6 bases and J gave up 3 bases; unmatched junction bases: 5. This CDR3 is 14 amino acids long. Germline V lookup: CDR1 DFQATT, CDR2 SNEGSKA (reference sequence). CDR3 in amino acids: CSAPQGAPNEKLFF. In DNA, the CDR3 is TGCAGTGCCCCACAGGGGGCGCCTAATGAAAAACTGTTTTTT.

A remark on this clonotype: This may be a read error, as it is one base from a much larger clone. This rearrangement joins TRBV5-8 to TRBJ2-7; D not certain. V lost 6 bases, J lost 5 bases, and 6 bases lay in between. The germline V gene encodes CDR1 SGHTS and CDR2 YDEGEE. The CDR3 has 10 residues. The CDR3 region has the DNA TGTGCCAGCACTACCCACGAGCAGTACTTC. Translated: CASTTHEQYF.

This clonotype occurred once. This likely came from a read error, as a far larger clone is one base away. This chain joins TRBV4-1 and TRBJ1-6; TRBD1 might be the D (6 bases). The better agreement between TRBJ1-1 and the DNA end casts doubt on the J call. Germline V gene lookup returns CDR1 MGHRA and CDR2 YSYEKL. The CDR3 consists of 15 residues. CDR3 sequence reads: CASSQAQGQNTGAFF. CDR3 coding DNA: TGCGCCAGCAGCCAAGCTCAGGGGCAGAACACTGGAGCTTTCTTT.

V gene TRBV7-9 combines with J gene TRBJ2-1, with 13 positions matching TRBD2. CDR1 and CDR2 from the germline V gene are SEHNR and FQNEAQ (reference sequence). The CDR3 consists of 17 residues. V was clipped by 4 bases and J by 8 bases; unmatched bases: 11. This CDR3 is CASSCGLAGVFPHEQFF. The DNA for the CDR3 is TGTGCCAGCAGCTGTGGACTAGCGGGAGTATTCCCCCATGAGCAGTTCTTC.

The table lists this clonotype with many counts. The rearrangement uses TRBV15 and TRBJ1-2, with D perhaps TRBD1 (6 bases). V lost 0 bases, J lost 8 bases, and 10 bases lay in between. The CDR3 covers 13 residues. Per the germline V gene, CDR1 is LNHNV and CDR2 is YYDKDF (reference sequence). CDR3 in DNA: TGTGCCACCAGCAGAGAGGAGGGGGACGGCTACACCTTC. Translation: CATSREEGDGYTF.

This clonotype was counted many times. The chain combines TRBV2 with TRBJ1-4; D possibly corresponds to TRBD1 (6 bases). Trimming took off 6 bases at V and 11 bases at J, with 16 bases between the two ends. The CDR3 covers 13 residues. CDR1 SNHLY and CDR2 FYNNEI come from the germline V gene. In DNA form, the CDR3 reads TGTGCCAGCAGCCTGGGGGCCGTTGAGAAACTGTTTTTT. Amino acid sequence: CASSLGAVEKLFF.

The chain couples TRBV10-3 to TRBJ1-3; no reliable D call. The CDR3 runs to 12 residues. Germline V CDR1 and CDR2: ENHRY, SYGVKD. V was trimmed by 5 bases and J by 4 bases, leaving 6 bases between them. The CDR3 loop is CAISTGGNTIYF. The CDR3 region has the DNA TGTGCCATCAGTACGGGAGGAAACACCATATATTTT.

This clonotype was seen a handful of times. The rearrangement joins TRBV5-6 to TRBJ1-1; 8 bases are shared with TRBD1. V trimming: 4 bases; J trimming: 6 bases; junction bases outside the gene matches: 5. Germline V lookup: CDR1 SGHDT, CDR2 YYEEEE. The CDR3 spans 13 residues. The CDR3 here is CASSRDRGAEAFF. The CDR3 bases are TGTGCCAGCAGCCGCGACAGGGGAGCTGAAGCTTTCTTT.

This clonotype showed up just a few times. The CDR3 loop reads CASSPYLLAGANTGELFF. The CDR3 DNA reads as TGTGCCAGCAGCCCCTACCTACTAGCGGGGGCGAACACCGGGGAGCTGTTTTTT. The rearrangement joins TRBV7-3 to TRBJ2-2; 11 nucleotides agree with TRBD2. This CDR3 has 18 amino acids. V was pared by 5 bases and J by 0 bases, with 8 bases of the junction left unmatched. CDR1 is SGHTA, CDR2 FQGTGA, per germline.

V and J are TRBV14 and TRBJ1-2, with 12 positions matching TRBD1. The CDR3 runs 19 residues. Trimming at V came to 0 bases and at J to 7 bases, leaving 15 bases not matched to a gene. Germline V CDR1 and CDR2: SGHDN, FVKESK. The DNA for the CDR3 is TGTGCCAGCAGCCAAGATCCGGGACAGGGGGCTCAACTGTTTGGTGGCTACACCTTC. Protein sequence: CASSQDPGQGAQLFGGYTF. The whole variable domain, filled in from reference TRBV14 and TRBJ1-2, reads EAGVTQFPSHSVIEKGQTVTLRCDPISGHDNLYWYRRVMGKEIKFLLHFVKESKQDESGMPNNRFLAERTGGTYSTLKVQPAELEDSGVYFCASSQDPGQGAQLFGGYTFGSGTRLTVV.

This clonotype has at least ten counts. The chain couples TRBV28 to TRBJ1-1; 9 positions match TRBD1. CDR1 and CDR2 (germline): MDHEN, SYDVKM. The CDR3 has 14 amino acids. V lost 6 bases, J lost 4 bases, and 6 bases stayed unmatched. The DNA for the CDR3 is TGTGCCAGCAGCCCGGGACAGGGAATCACTGAAGCTTTCTTT. This codes for CASSPGQGITEAFF.

This clonotype was counted at least ten times. The rearrangement links TRBV7-2 to TRBJ1-1, with D possibly matching TRBD1 (6 bases). V was pared by 1 base and J by 4 bases, with 13 bases between. Germline lookup yields CDR1 SGHTA and CDR2 FQGNSA. The CDR3 sequence is 15 residues long. CDR3 bases: TGTGCCAGCAGCTTAGGCATACAGGGAGGCACTGAAGCTTTCTTT. Its translation is CASSLGIQGGTEAFF.

This clonotype has a count of ten or more. This chain's CDR3 is CASRVGQGQETQYF. CDR3 coding DNA: TGTGCCAGCAGGGTGGGACAGGGGCAAGAGACCCAGTACTTC. This rearrangement joins TRBV28 to TRBJ2-5; 10 positions match TRBD1. This CDR3 region has 14 residues. The trim removed 6 bases at V and 2 bases at J, leaving 3 bases unmatched. The germline V gene has CDR1 MDHEN and CDR2 SYDVKM.

This clonotype showed up many times. The chain combines TRBV5-1 with TRBJ2-7; D is unresolved. With 0 bases removed from V and 1 base from J, the gap between germline ends came to 11 bases. This CDR3 spans 15 amino acids. Germline V gene data show CDR1 as SGHRS and CDR2 as YFSETQ. CDR3 amino acids: CASSLGASTSYEQYF. The CDR3 region has the DNA TGCGCCAGCAGCTTGGGGGCGAGCACATCCTACGAGCAGTACTTC.

This clonotype showed up many times. This rearrangement joins TRBV7-9 to TRBJ2-3; TRBD2 might be the D (6 bases). This CDR3 spans 17 amino acids. V dropped 3 bases and J dropped 2 bases, with 18 bases sitting between them. Germline V lookup: CDR1 SEHNR, CDR2 FQNEAQ (reference sequence). The CDR3 nucleotides are TGTGCCAGCAGCTTTTTAAGGCGAGCGGGCCACACAGATACGCAGTATTTT. Encoded protein: CASSFLRRAGHTDTQYF.

CDR3 sequence reads: CASSLFGRGDQETQYF. The CDR3 bases are TGTGCCAGCAGCTTATTCGGCAGGGGGGACCAAGAGACCCAGTACTTC. This chain joins TRBV11-2 and TRBJ2-5, with D possibly being TRBD1 (7 bases). Germline lookup yields CDR1 SGHAT and CDR2 FQNNGV. The V gene lost 2 bases and the J gene lost 0 bases, with 13 bases spanning the gap. The CDR3 is 16 residues long.

The chain couples TRBV6-1 to TRBJ2-2; 12 nucleotides align to TRBD2. After removal of 7 bases from V and 6 bases from J, the junction contained 18 bases not matched to a gene. Germline V gene sequence: CDR1 MNHNS, CDR2 SASEGT. The CDR3 runs to 19 residues. The CDR3 region has the DNA TGTGCCAGCACTCAATCGTTCCGACTAGCGGGAGTGGGAGCCGGGGAGCTGTTTTTT. Amino acids: CASTQSFRLAGVGAGELFF.